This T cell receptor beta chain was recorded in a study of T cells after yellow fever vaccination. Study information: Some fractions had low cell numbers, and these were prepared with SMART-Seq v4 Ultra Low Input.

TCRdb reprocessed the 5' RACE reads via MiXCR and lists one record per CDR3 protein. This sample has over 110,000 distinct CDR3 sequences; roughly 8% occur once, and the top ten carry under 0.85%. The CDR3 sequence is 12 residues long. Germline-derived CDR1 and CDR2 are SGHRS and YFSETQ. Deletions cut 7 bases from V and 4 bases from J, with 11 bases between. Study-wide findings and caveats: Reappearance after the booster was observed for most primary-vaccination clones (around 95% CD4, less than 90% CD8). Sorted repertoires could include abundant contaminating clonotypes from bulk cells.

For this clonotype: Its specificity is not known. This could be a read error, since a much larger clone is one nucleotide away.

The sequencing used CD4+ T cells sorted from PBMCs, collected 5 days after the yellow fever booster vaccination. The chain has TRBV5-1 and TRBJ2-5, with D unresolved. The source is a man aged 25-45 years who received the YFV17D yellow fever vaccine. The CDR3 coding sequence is TGCGCCAGCCGCGAAGGGATAGAGACCCAGTACTTC. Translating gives CASREGIETQYF.